These 10 T cell receptor beta chains were sequenced from one sample in a study of blood T cell repertoires in COVID-19. Only in-frame clones appear in the TCRdb table, and some are missing; sequencing was by immunoSEQ multiplex PCR. Altogether about 200,000 clones are present, about nine tenths being singletons, with the ten largest covering around 6.5%. Sequenced: peripheral blood. The receptors come from a man between 60 and 75 years old who had recovered from COVID-19.

This sequence joins TRBV29-1 and TRBJ2-4; 7 bases are a match to TRBD1. Germline lookup yields CDR1 SQVTM and CDR2 ANQGSEA. The CDR3 runs to 15 residues. The trim removed 3 bases at V and 6 bases at J, leaving 11 bases unmatched. The CDR3 is CSVEGDSTSPNIQYF. CDR3 in DNA: TGCAGCGTTGAGGGGGACAGCACCTCCCCAAACATTCAGTACTTC.

J is TRBJ2-7 and V is TRBV6-5; tentative D call: TRBD2 (6 bases). CDR3 length: 14 amino acids. Between the trimmed V and J ends, which lost 4 bases and 4 bases, there was a span of 14 bases. Germline V gene data show CDR1 as MNHEY and CDR2 as SVGAGI. The CDR3 DNA sequence: TGTGCCAGCAGTTCCTGGGGGGTTGGATACGAGCAGTACTTC. Translating gives CASSSWGVGYEQYF.

Only a few counts were recorded for this clone. V is TRBV2 and J is TRBJ2-7, with a weak D call TRBD1 (5 bases). Germline V lookup: CDR1 SNHLY, CDR2 FYNNEI. V shed 7 bases and J shed 1 base, with 11 bases lying between them. The CDR3 has 13 residues. The CDR3 loop reads CASNLGASYEQYF. Written as DNA, the CDR3 is TGTGCCAGCAACTTAGGGGCATCCTACGAGCAGTACTTC. Combining the CDR3 with reference TRBV2 and TRBJ2-7 gives the whole variable domain EPEVTQTPSHQVTQMGQEVILRCVPISNHLYFYWYRQILGQKVEFLVSFYNNEISEKSEIFDDQFSVERPDGSNFTLKIRSTKLEDSAMYFCASNLGASYEQYFGPGTRLTVT.

This clone was recorded a few times. V usage is TRBV5-8 and J usage is TRBJ2-7; D is unresolved. The CDR3 has 11 amino acids. Germline V gene data show CDR1 as SGHTS and CDR2 as YDEGEE. V lost 1 base and J lost 6, with 5 bases in between. DNA for the CDR3: TGTGCCAGCAGCTTGTACAGCGAGCAGTACTTC. Translation: CASSLYSEQYF. The whole variable domain, filled in from reference TRBV5-8 and TRBJ2-7, reads EAGVTQSPTHLIKTRGQQATLRCSPISGHTSVYWYQQALGLGLQFLLWYDEGEERNRGNFPPRFSGRQFPNYSSELNVNALELEDSALYLCASSLYSEQYFGPGTRLTVT.

This sequence joins TRBV18 and TRBJ1-5; 8 nucleotides align to TRBD1. The V gene's germline CDR1 is KGHSH and CDR2 LQKENI. The V segment lost 5 bases and the J segment 7 bases; nucleotides outside the gene matches: 7. The CDR3 has 14 amino acids. CDR3 coding DNA: TGTGCCAGCTCAGCAGGGGGCGCAGGGCAGCCCCAGCATTTT. Its protein is CASSAGGAGQPQHF.

The chain links TRBV24-1 to TRBJ1-1, with D maybe TRBD1 (5 bases). CDR1 and CDR2 (germline): KGHDR, SFDVKD. Trimming took off 7 bases at V and 8 bases at J, with 16 bases between the two ends. The CDR3 is 13 amino acids. Written as DNA, the CDR3 is TGTGCCACCAGAAGCAGGGAATTCGGGGAAGCTTTCTTT. Amino acids: CATRSREFGEAFF.

The rearrangement links TRBV7-9 to TRBJ2-1; D is unclear. This CDR3 comprises 13 residues. CDR1 SEHNR and CDR2 FQNEAQ come from the germline V gene (reference sequence). Trimming pared 4 bases from V and 1 base from J, leaving 5 bases between. The CDR3 loop reads CASSSISYNEQFF. As DNA, the CDR3 is TGTGCCAGCAGCTCCATTTCCTACAATGAGCAGTTCTTC.

The chain links TRBV27 to TRBJ2-1; 7 bases line up with TRBD2. Germline CDR1 reads MNHEY; CDR2 reads SMNVEV (reference sequence). The CDR3 extends over 15 amino acids. Trimming took 1 base from V and 4 from J; bases not matched to a gene: 4. This CDR3 reads CASSLLAGSYNEQFF. The CDR3 DNA follows: TGTGCCAGCAGTTTATTAGCGGGCTCGTACAATGAGCAGTTCTTC.

The chain joins TRBV7-9 to TRBJ1-1; tentative D call: TRBD1 (6 bases). CDR3 length: 15 residues. Trimming shortened V by 5 bases and J by 4 bases, and 17 bases separated the two germline ends. Germline CDR1 SEHNR, CDR2 FQNEAQ (reference sequence). CDR3 DNA sequence: TGTGCCAGCAGCCATTACAGGGATGGTGGCACTGAAGCTTTCTTT. Amino acids: CASSHYRDGGTEAFF.

The chain links TRBV10-3 to TRBJ2-1; 9 bases line up with TRBD2. The trim removed 11 bases at V and 5 bases at J, leaving 7 bases unmatched. This CDR3 is 13 amino acids long. Germline CDR1 reads ENHRY; CDR2 reads SYGVKD. CDR3 protein: CAVSGSRDNEQFF. In nucleotides, the CDR3 is TGTGCCGTTAGCGGGAGTAGAGACAATGAGCAGTTCTTC.